Listed here are 8 T cell receptor beta chains from one sample, sequenced in a study of blood T cell repertoires in COVID-19. Clones were read by immunoSEQ multiplex PCR, and TCRdb kept only the in-frame ones, dropping some. The table shows 110,000 to 150,000 clones, with roughly 90% occurring only once. Material: PBMCs or T cells enriched from blood (not recorded which). These receptors were collected from a man in his fifties or sixties who had recovered from COVID-19.

The chain is built from TRBV3-1 (or the pseudogene TRBV3-2) and TRBJ2-4, with TRBD1 matching 8 bases. The CDR3 is 18 residues long. The ends lost 0 bases at V and 4 bases at J; junction bases unmatched: 11. CDR1 and CDR2 (germline): LGHDT, YNNKEL (reference sequence). The CDR3: CASSQEGPYRGKKNIQYF. The CDR3, as DNA: TGTGCCAGCAGCCAAGAGGGGCCGTACAGGGGGAAAAAAAACATTCAGTACTTC.

The chain couples TRBV6-2 or TRBV6-3 to TRBJ1-5; maybe TRBD1 (5 bases). Germline V gene lookup returns CDR1 MNHEY and CDR2 SVGEGT. V lost 0 bases, J lost 2 bases, and 20 bases lay in between. There are 19 residues in the CDR3. The CDR3 DNA follows: TGTGCCAGCAGTTACTCGATCTCCCCAAAGGCAGGGCGCAATCAGCCCCAGCATTTT. Protein: CASSYSISPKAGRNQPQHF.

The V gene is TRBV2, the J gene TRBJ2-7; D possibly corresponds to TRBD1 (5 bases). Per the germline V gene, CDR1 is SNHLY and CDR2 is FYNNEI. Trimming shortened V by 5 bases and J by 5 bases, and 16 bases separated the two germline ends. The CDR3 has 14 amino acids. DNA of the CDR3: TGTGCCAGCAGTAAGGCAGGGTTAGACAACGAGCAGTACTTC. Translation gives CASSKAGLDNEQYF.

The rearrangement joins TRBV11-2 to TRBJ2-1, with D maybe TRBD1 (5 bases). Trimming pared 5 bases from V and 5 bases from J, leaving 13 bases between. The CDR3 is made up of 14 amino acids. Germline CDR1 SGHAT, CDR2 FQNNGV. The DNA of the CDR3 is TGTGCCAGCAGCGCGCAGGGTTTGGACAATGAGCAGTTCTTC. It encodes CASSAQGLDNEQFF. Together with reference TRBV11-2 and TRBJ2-1, the CDR3 gives the full variable domain: EAGVAQSPRYKIIEKRQSVAFWCNPISGHATLYWYQQILGQGPKLLIQFQNNGVVDDSQLPKDRFSAERLKGVDSTLKIQPAKLEDSAVYLCASSAQGLDNEQFFGPGTRLTVL.

This clone was detected once. The rearrangement links TRBV28 to TRBJ1-1; D gene unclear. The CDR3 has 15 residues. V was cut by 7 bases and J by 0 bases, with 15 bases left in between. The germline V gene encodes CDR1 MDHEN and CDR2 SYDVKM. CDR3 in DNA: TGTGCCAGCAAACGCCCGCAGACAATGAACACTGAAGCTTTCTTT. Its translation is CASKRPQTMNTEAFF. Variable domain in full (rest from reference TRBV28 and TRBJ1-1): DVKVTQSSRYLVKRTGEKVFLECVQDMDHENMFWYRQDPGLGLRLIYFSYDVKMKEKGDIPEGYSVSREKKERFSLILESASTNQTSMYLCASKRPQTMNTEAFFGQGTRLTVV.

The J gene is TRBJ1-5, the V gene TRBV3-1 (or the pseudogene TRBV3-2); 7 nucleotides line up with TRBD1. The CDR3 is 18 residues long. Unmatched junction bases numbered 15, after V lost 4 bases and J lost 3 bases. The germline V gene has CDR1 LGHDT and CDR2 YNNKEL (reference sequence). The CDR3 region is CASSPTFGTVTTNQPQHF. The CDR3 coding sequence is TGTGCCAGCAGCCCTACATTCGGGACAGTCACTACCAATCAGCCCCAGCATTTT.

The J gene is TRBJ1-3, the V gene TRBV24-1, with D unclear. The germline V gene encodes CDR1 KGHDR and CDR2 SFDVKD. The CDR3 runs to 16 residues. V lost 7 bases to trimming and J lost 0 bases, with 15 bases between them. In nucleotides, the CDR3 is TGTGCCACCAGCGACCCCGGGAACGGCTCTGGAAACACCATATATTTT. This sequence encodes CATSDPGNGSGNTIYF.

The CDR3 reads CASRADRRLNTEAFF. The DNA for the CDR3 is TGTGCCAGCAGGGCCGACAGGCGGTTGAACACTGAAGCTTTCTTT. This rearrangement joins TRBV13 to TRBJ1-1; possibly TRBD1 for D (6 bases). Trimming pared 6 bases from V and 0 bases from J, leaving 14 bases between. The CDR3 totals 15 residues. Per the germline V gene, CDR1 is PRHDT and CDR2 is FYEKMQ (reference sequence).